This T cell receptor beta chain was recorded in a study of T cells in Graves' hyperthyroidism and ophthalmopathy. This clonotype was observed at least ten times. Amplification targeted TCR beta CDR3 regions from RNA transcripts. Primed by the HTBI set, a first-round RT-PCR was run on the TCR CDR3. MiXCR, applied by TCRdb to the multiplex PCR reads, yields one record per CDR3 protein. This sample has 250,000 or so distinct CDR3 sequences, with 15% found just once. CDR1 and CDR2 from the germline V gene are MNHNS and SASEGT. The CDR3 is 12 residues long. V shed 3 bases and J shed 5 bases, with 7 bases lying between them.

The source is a woman aged 45 to 65 with Graves' hyperthyroidism that later progressed to Graves' ophthalmopathy. The chain has TRBV6-1 and TRBJ1-1, with D unclear. Sample: blood. The CDR3 nucleotides read TGTGCCAGCAGTGACTTTAGGACTGAAGCTTTCTTT. Protein sequence: CASSDFRTEAFF.